This T cell receptor beta chain was recorded in a study of early T cells in non-severe SARS-CoV-2 infection. Study information: From unsorted whole blood, bulk RNA was sequenced, and the chains remained unpaired. Findings and caveats of the study: VDJdb-based matching was biased toward anti-spike CD8 responses and missed private and CD4 specificities.

This CDR3 spans 14 amino acids. The J segment lost 4 bases and the V segment lost 5 bases, leaving 5 bases of the junction unmatched. CDR1 is SEHNR, CDR2 FQNEAQ, per germline (reference sequence). The TCR library protocol attached unique molecular identifiers to the individual cDNA molecules. TCRdb analysed the 5' RACE reads with MiXCR anew, one entry per CDR3 protein. Of approximately 45,000 distinct CDR3 sequences in the sample, 7.1% are singletons; the top ten hold under 5%. This clonotype was observed many times. Its antigen is not known. Sequencing used whole blood. The J gene is TRBJ2-3, the V gene TRBV7-9, with 8 positions matching TRBD1. The TCR sequence derives from an adult who was a healthcare worker with PCR-confirmed SARS-CoV-2 infection or an uninfected control (not recorded which). The CDR3 nucleotides are TGTGCCAGCAGCCGGACAGGGTATCCAGATACGCAGTATTTT. Protein: CASSRTGYPDTQYF.